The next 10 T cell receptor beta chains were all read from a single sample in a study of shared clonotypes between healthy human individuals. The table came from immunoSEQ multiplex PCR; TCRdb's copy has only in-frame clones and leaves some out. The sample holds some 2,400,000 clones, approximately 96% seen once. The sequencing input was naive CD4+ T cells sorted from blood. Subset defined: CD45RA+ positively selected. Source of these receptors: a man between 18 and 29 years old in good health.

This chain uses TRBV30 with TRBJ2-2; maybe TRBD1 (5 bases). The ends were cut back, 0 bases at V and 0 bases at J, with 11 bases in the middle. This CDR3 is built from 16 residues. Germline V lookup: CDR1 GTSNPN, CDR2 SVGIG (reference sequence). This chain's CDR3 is CAWSVHRPTNTGELFF. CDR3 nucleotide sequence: TGTGCCTGGAGTGTGCACAGGCCGACGAACACCGGGGAGCTGTTTTTT.

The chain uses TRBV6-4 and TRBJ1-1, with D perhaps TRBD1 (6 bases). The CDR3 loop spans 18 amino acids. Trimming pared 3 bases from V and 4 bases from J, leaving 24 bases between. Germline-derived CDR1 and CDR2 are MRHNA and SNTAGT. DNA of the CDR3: TGTGCCAGCAGTGAGAACCTGGGGGGGACAAAGGGGCCCACTGAAGCTTTCTTT. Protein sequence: CASSENLGGTKGPTEAFF.

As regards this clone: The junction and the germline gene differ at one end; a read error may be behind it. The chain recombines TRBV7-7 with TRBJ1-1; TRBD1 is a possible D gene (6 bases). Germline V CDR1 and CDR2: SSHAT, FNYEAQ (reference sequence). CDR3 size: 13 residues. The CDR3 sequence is CASSLARGQEAFF. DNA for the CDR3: TGTGCTAGCAGCTTAGCGCGAGGACAGGAAGCTTTCTTT.

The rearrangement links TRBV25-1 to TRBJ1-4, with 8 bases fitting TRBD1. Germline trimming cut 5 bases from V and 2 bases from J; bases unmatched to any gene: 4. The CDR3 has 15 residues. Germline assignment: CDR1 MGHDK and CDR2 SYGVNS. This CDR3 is CASSLRTGTNEKLFF. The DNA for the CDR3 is TGTGCCAGCAGTCTAAGGACAGGGACTAATGAAAAACTGTTTTTT. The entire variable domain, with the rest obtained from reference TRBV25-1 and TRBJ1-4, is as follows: EADIYQTPRYLVIGTGKKITLECSQTMGHDKMYWYQQDPGMELHLIHYSYGVNSTEKGDLSSESTVSRIRTEHFPLTLESARPSHTSQYLCASSLRTGTNEKLFFGSGTQLSVL.

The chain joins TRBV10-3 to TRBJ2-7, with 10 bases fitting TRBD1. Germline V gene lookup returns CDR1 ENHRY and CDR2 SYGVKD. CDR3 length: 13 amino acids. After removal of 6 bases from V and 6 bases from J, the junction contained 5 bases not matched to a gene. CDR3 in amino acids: CAISMDRGGEQYF. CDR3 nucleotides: TGTGCCATCAGCATGGACAGGGGGGGCGAGCAGTACTTC.

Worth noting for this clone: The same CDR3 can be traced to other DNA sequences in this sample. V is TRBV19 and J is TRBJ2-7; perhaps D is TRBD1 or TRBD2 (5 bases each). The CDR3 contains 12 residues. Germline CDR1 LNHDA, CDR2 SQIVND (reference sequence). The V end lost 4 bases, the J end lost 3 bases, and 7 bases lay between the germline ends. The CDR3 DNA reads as TGTGCCAGTAGTAGGGGGAACTACGAGCAGTACTTC. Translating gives CASSRGNYEQYF.

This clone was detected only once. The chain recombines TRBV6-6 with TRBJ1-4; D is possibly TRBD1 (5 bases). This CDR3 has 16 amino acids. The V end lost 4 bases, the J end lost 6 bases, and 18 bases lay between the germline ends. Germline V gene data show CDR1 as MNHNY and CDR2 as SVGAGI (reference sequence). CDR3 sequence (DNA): TGTGCCAGCAGTTCGGGGCGGGGCAGGATATATGAAAAACTGTTTTTT. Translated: CASSSGRGRIYEKLFF.

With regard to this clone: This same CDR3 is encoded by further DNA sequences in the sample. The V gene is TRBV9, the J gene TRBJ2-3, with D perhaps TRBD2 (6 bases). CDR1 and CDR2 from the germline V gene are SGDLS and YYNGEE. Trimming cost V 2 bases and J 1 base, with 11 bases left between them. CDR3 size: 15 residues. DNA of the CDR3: TGTGCCAGCAGCGTTGGGGGGTATCGCACAGATACGCAGTATTTT. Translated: CASSVGGYRTDTQYF.

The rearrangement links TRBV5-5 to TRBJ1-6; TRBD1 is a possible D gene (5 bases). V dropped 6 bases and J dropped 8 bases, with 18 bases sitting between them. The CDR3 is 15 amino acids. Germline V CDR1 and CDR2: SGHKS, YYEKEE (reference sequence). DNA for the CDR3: TGTGCCAGCACCGTCCCGGCGGGGCTGGATTCACCCCTCCACTTT. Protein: CASTVPAGLDSPLHF.

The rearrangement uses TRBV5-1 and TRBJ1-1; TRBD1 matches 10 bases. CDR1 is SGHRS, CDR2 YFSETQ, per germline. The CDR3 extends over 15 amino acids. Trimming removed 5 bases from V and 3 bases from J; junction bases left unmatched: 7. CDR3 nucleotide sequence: TGCGCCAGCAGGAGGGACAGGGGAGGGTACACTGAAGCTTTCTTT. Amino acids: CASRRDRGGYTEAFF.